A selection of T cell receptor beta chains follows, all from one sample in a study of blood T cells in healthy people across ages. TCRdb processed the 5' RACE reads anew with MiXCR; each CDR3 protein has one entry. The sample consists of around 800,000 distinct CDR3 sequences, 40% to 65% of them appearing once. Material for sequencing was blood. The source of these receptors is an elderly man in good health. The CDR3 runs from the conserved cysteine through the conserved F or W. The order of the fields is D gene, V gene, clone size, J gene, CDR3 protein, CDR3 DNA. A D gene is named only where the DNA matches it firmly. Where a row states a size, it is once, few, many or the class of an expanded clone; other rows omit it.

D: TRBD2; V: TRBV28; size: NA; J: TRBJ2-1; CDR3: CASSLFSISGTSYNEQFF; DNA: TGTGCCAGCAGTTTATTCTCAATTAGCGGGACCTCCTACAATGAGCAGTTCTTC
D: NA; V: TRBV20-1; size: few; J: TRBJ2-7; CDR3: CSARDGSPAGGVQYF; DNA: TGCAGTGCTAGAGATGGAAGCCCTGCGGGTGGGGTCCAGTACTTC
D: NA; V: TRBV7-2; size: few; J: TRBJ1-5; CDR3: CASSLAGAANQPQHF; DNA: TGTGCCAGCAGCTTAGCGGGGGCCGCAAATCAGCCCCAGCATTTT
D: NA; V: TRBV2; size: NA; J: TRBJ2-6; CDR3: CASSDSNSGANVLTF; DNA: TGTGCCAGCAGTGACTCCAACTCTGGGGCCAACGTCCTGACTTTC
D: NA; V: TRBV7-2; size: NA; J: TRBJ1-2; CDR3: CASSLAGQGPGYTF; DNA: TGTGCCAGCAGCTTAGCGGGCCAGGGTCCCGGCTACACCTTC
D: TRBD2; V: TRBV10-3; size: NA; J: TRBJ2-7; CDR3: CAIRLGSGRVGEQYF; DNA: TGTGCCATCAGGCTAGGTAGCGGGAGAGTTGGTGAGCAGTACTTC
D: NA; V: TRBV9; size: NA; J: TRBJ2-7; CDR3: CASSVAVDRTYEQYF; DNA: TGTGCCAGCAGCGTAGCAGTCGACAGGACCTACGAGCAGTACTTC
D: NA; V: TRBV27; size: NA; J: TRBJ2-4; CDR3: CATSSRERAKNIQYF; DNA: TGTGCCACAAGCTCCAGGGAGAGAGCCAAAAACATTCAGTACTTC
D: TRBD2; V: TRBV5-1; size: many; J: TRBJ2-1; CDR3: CASSLKRGSSYNEQFF; DNA: TGTGCCAGCAGCCTTAAGCGGGGGAGCTCCTACAATGAGCAGTTCTTC
D: NA; V: TRBV7-2; size: NA; J: TRBJ2-1; CDR3: CASSLGPGAYNEQFF; DNA: TGTGCCAGCAGCTTGGGACCAGGGGCCTACAATGAGCAGTTCTTC
D: NA; V: TRBV5-1; size: few; J: TRBJ1-2; CDR3: CASSLGTLLYGYTF; DNA: TGCGCCAGCAGCTTGGGGACCCTCTTGTATGGCTACACCTTC
D: NA; V: TRBV3-1; size: NA; J: TRBJ2-7; CDR3: CASSSQTTYEQYF; DNA: TGTGCCAGCAGCTCCCAGACTACCTACGAGCAGTACTTC
D: NA; V: TRBV7-9; size: NA; J: TRBJ2-1; CDR3: CASSPGGGSGQQFF; DNA: TGTGCCAGCAGCCCCGGTGGTGGGTCGGGACAACAGTTCTTC
D: NA; V: TRBV20-1; size: NA; J: TRBJ2-2; CDR3: CSARDQSIYWTGELFF; DNA: TGCAGTGCGCGGGACCAATCGATTTACTGGACCGGGGAGCTGTTTTTT
D: TRBD1; V: TRBV10-3; size: once; J: TRBJ1-2; CDR3: CAISRDRGDYGYTF; DNA: TGTGCCATCAGCCGGGACAGGGGGGACTATGGCTACACCTTC
D: NA; V: TRBV12-3/TRBV12-4; size: few; J: TRBJ1-2; CDR3: CASSLPGRASYTF; DNA: TGTGCCAGCAGTTTGCCAGGGCGGGCCAGCTACACCTTC
D: TRBD1; V: TRBV27; size: NA; J: TRBJ2-1; CDR3: CASSLEGAEYNERFF; DNA: TGTGCCAGCAGTTTAGAGGGGGCGGAGTACAATGAGCGGTTCTTC
D: NA; V: TRBV6-5; size: few; J: TRBJ2-7; CDR3: CASSSADEQYF; DNA: TGTGCCAGCAGTTCGGCGGACGAGCAGTACTTC
D: NA; V: TRBV18; size: NA; J: TRBJ2-7; CDR3: CASSPRGQASEQYF; DNA: TGTGCCAGCTCACCAAGGGGCCAAGCTAGTGAGCAGTACTTC
D: TRBD2; V: TRBV29-1; size: NA; J: TRBJ2-7; CDR3: CSVSPGIGRGYEQYF; DNA: TGCAGCGTCAGTCCCGGGATTGGGAGGGGATACGAGCAGTACTTC
D: NA; V: TRBV28; size: NA; J: TRBJ2-6; CDR3: CASSLWGTESGANVLTF; DNA: TGTGCCAGCAGTTTGTGGGGAACAGAGTCTGGGGCCAACGTCCTGACTTTC
D: TRBD2; V: TRBV11-1; size: few; J: TRBJ2-7; CDR3: CASSMRLAGGEQYF; DNA: TGTGCCAGCAGCATGCGACTAGCGGGGGGAGAGCAGTACTTC
D: TRBD1; V: TRBV9; size: many; J: TRBJ2-4; CDR3: CASSPGGTGAKNIQYF; DNA: TGTGCCAGCAGCCCAGGGGGCACGGGGGCCAAAAACATTCAGTACTTC
D: NA; V: TRBV28; size: NA; J: TRBJ2-1; CDR3: CASSSSLLAAQFF; DNA: TGCGCCAGCAGTTCTTCCCTACTAGCTGCCCAGTTCTTC
D: TRBD2; V: TRBV20-1; size: few; J: TRBJ2-7; CDR3: CSARDHRTSGSLSYEQYF; DNA: TGCAGTGCTAGAGATCATCGGACTAGCGGGTCGCTCTCCTACGAGCAGTACTTC
D: NA; V: TRBV19; size: few; J: TRBJ2-2; CDR3: CASSRGTGNTGELFF; DNA: TGTGCCAGTAGTAGAGGGACGGGGAACACCGGGGAGCTGTTTTTT
D: TRBD1; V: TRBV20-1; size: NA; J: TRBJ1-5; CDR3: CSGGQGEQPQHF; DNA: TGCAGTGGGGGACAGGGCGAACAGCCCCAGCATTTT
D: NA; V: TRBV28; size: NA; J: TRBJ2-7; CDR3: CASSHPTQAYEQYF; DNA: TGTGCCAGCAGTCACCCGACGCAAGCCTACGAGCAGTACTTC
D: NA; V: TRBV7-2; size: few; J: TRBJ2-5; CDR3: CASSPATVSATETQYF; DNA: TGTGCCAGCAGCCCCGCCACGGTTAGCGCGACAGAGACCCAGTACTTC
D: TRBD2; V: TRBV24-1; size: once; J: TRBJ2-4; CDR3: CATSVGSGEAKNIQYF; DNA: TGTGCCACCAGTGTCGGGAGCGGGGAAGCCAAAAACATTCAGTACTTC
D: TRBD2; V: TRBV20-1; size: NA; J: TRBJ2-3; CDR3: CSARSTSGPTDTQYF; DNA: TGCAGTGCTAGATCGACTAGCGGGCCCACAGATACGCAGTATTTT
D: TRBD2; V: TRBV20-1; size: few; J: TRBJ2-7; CDR3: CSARPRLAKAYEQYF; DNA: TGCAGTGCTAGACCTAGACTAGCGAAGGCCTACGAGCAGTACTTC
D: TRBD1; V: TRBV7-8; size: few; J: TRBJ2-3; CDR3: CASSLGRGHRYAYF; DNA: TGTGCCAGCAGCTTAGGCAGGGGGCACAGATACGCGTATTTT
D: NA; V: TRBV11-2; size: NA; J: TRBJ2-3; CDR3: CAGSLDPSRYAYF; DNA: TGTGCCGGCAGCTTAGACCCCTCCAGATACGCGTATTTT
D: TRBD1; V: TRBV7-2; size: NA; J: TRBJ1-1; CDR3: CASSLRGQGWNTEAFF; DNA: TGTGCCAGCAGCTTGAGGGGACAGGGTTGGAACACTGAAGCTTTCTTT
D: NA; V: TRBV5-1; size: NA; J: TRBJ2-7; CDR3: CASSGLSRLNEQYF; DNA: TGCGCCAGCAGCGGCTTGAGCAGACTTAACGAGCAGTACTTC
D: NA; V: TRBV20-1; size: NA; J: TRBJ2-7; CDR3: CSAPHTGKGAYEQYF; DNA: TGCAGTGCACCGCATACAGGGAAGGGGGCCTACGAGCAGTACTTC
D: NA; V: TRBV29-1; size: NA; J: TRBJ2-5; CDR3: CSVAQGTAQETQYF; DNA: TGCAGCGTTGCACAAGGGACGGCACAAGAGACCCAGTACTTC
D: NA; V: TRBV2; size: many; J: TRBJ2-1; CDR3: CASSTVSVLQQFF; DNA: TGTGCCAGCAGTACCGTAAGCGTCCTTCAGCAGTTCTTC
D: NA; V: TRBV20-1; size: NA; J: TRBJ2-1; CDR3: CSAPDARRTNEQFF; DNA: TGCAGTGCCCCGGACGCCAGACGAACCAATGAGCAGTTCTTC
D: TRBD2; V: TRBV5-5; size: few; J: TRBJ2-1; CDR3: CASSLGLAGGSYNEQFF; DNA: TGTGCCAGCAGCTTAGGACTAGCGGGCGGATCCTACAATGAGCAGTTCTTC